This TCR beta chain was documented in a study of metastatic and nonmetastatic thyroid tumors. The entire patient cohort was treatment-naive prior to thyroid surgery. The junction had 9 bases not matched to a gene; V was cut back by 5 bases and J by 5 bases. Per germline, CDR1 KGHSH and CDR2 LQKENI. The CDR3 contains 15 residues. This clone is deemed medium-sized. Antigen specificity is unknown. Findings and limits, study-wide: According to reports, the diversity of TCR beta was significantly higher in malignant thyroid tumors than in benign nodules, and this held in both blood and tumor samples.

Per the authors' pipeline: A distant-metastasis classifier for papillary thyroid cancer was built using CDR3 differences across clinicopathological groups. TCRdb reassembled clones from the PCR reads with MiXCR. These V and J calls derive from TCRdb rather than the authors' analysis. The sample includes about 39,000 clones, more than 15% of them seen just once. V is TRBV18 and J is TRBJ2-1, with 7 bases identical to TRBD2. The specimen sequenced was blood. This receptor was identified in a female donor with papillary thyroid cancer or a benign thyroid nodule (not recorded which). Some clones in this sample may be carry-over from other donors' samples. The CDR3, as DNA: TGTGCCAGCTCATCGCTAGCGGAGTCTAACAATGAGCAGTTCTTC. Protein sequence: CASSSLAESNNEQFF.